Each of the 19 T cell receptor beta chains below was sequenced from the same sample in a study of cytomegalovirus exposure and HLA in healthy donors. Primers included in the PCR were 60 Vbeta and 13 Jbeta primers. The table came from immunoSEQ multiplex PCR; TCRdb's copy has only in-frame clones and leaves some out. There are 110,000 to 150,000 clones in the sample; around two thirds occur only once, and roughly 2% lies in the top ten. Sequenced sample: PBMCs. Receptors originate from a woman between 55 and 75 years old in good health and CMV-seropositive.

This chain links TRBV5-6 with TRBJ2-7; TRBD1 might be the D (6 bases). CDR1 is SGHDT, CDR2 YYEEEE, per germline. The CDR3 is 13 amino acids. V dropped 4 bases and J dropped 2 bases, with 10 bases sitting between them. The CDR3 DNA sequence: TGTGCCAGCAGCAATGCAGGGGCCTACGAGCAGTACTTC. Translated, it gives CASSNAGAYEQYF.

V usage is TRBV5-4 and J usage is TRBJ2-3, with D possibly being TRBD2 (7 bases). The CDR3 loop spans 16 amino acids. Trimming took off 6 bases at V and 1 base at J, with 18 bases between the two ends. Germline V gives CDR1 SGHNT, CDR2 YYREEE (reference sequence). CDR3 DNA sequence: TGTGCCAGCAAGTGGGGGGGGCCCTCCGGCACAGATACGCAGTATTTT. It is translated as CASKWGGPSGTDTQYF.

For the CDR3, the DNA is TGTGCCAGCAGCCACGGGACAGAAACTTACGAGCAGTACTTC. It codes for CASSHGTETYEQYF. The rearrangement joins TRBV6-1 to TRBJ2-7; 7 nucleotides match TRBD1. This CDR3 is built from 14 residues. J was trimmed by 4 bases and V by 6 bases; bases with no gene match: 9. Germline V CDR1 and CDR2: MNHNS, SASEGT.

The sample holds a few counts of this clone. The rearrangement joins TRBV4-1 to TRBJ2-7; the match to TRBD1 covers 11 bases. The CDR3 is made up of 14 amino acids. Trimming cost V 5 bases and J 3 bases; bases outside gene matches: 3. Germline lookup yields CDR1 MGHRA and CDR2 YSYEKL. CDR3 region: CASSSGTGGYEQYF. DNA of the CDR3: TGCGCCAGCAGCTCCGGGACAGGGGGCTACGAGCAGTACTTC.

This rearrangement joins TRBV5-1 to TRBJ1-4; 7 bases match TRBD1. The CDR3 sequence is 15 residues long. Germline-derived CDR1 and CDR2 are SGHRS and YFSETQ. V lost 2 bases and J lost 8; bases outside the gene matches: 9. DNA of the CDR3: TGCGCCAGCAGCTTTAACAGGGGTGGTCGGGAAAAACTGTTTTTT. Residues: CASSFNRGGREKLFF.

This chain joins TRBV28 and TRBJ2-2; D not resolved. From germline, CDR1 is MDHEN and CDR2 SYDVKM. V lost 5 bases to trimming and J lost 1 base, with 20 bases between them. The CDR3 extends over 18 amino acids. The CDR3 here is CASSLESVLTLNTGELFF. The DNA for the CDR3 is TGTGCCAGCAGTCTAGAGTCGGTCCTAACGTTGAACACCGGGGAGCTGTTTTTT.

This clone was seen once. The CDR3 DNA reads TGTGTCCTGGGGAGAAACTCTGGGGCCAACGTCCTGACTTTC. It yields the protein CVLGRNSGANVLTF. This chain links TRBV30 with TRBJ2-6, with D tentatively TRBD2 (5 bases). Germline CDR1 reads GTSNPN; CDR2 reads SVGIG (reference sequence). The CDR3 sequence is 14 residues long.

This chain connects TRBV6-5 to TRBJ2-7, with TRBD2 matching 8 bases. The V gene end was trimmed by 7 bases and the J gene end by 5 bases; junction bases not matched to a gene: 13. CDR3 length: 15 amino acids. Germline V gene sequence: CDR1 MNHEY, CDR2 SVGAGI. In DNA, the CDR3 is TGTGCCAGCATCGCACGCGGGACTAGGTCGGACGAGCAGTACTTC. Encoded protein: CASIARGTRSDEQYF.

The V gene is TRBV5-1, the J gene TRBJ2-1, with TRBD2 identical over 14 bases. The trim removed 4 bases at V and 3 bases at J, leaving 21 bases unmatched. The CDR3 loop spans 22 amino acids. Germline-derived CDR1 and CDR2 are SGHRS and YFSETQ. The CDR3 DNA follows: TGCGCCAGCAGCGTTTTATCCGGGACTAGCGGGAGCCACCGTCCATTCTACAATGAGCAGTTCTTC. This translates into CASSVLSGTSGSHRPFYNEQFF.

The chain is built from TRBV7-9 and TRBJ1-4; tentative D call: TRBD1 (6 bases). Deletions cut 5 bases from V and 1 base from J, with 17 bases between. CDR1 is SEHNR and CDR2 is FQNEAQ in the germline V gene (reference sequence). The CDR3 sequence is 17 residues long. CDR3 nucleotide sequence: TGTGCCAGCAGCCGACGCCAGGGGTCTGAAACTAATGAAAAACTGTTTTTT. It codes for CASSRRQGSETNEKLFF.

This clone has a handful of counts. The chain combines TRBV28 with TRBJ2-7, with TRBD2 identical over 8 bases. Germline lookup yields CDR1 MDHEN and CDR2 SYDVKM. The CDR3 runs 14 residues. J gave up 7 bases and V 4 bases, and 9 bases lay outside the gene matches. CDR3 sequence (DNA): TGTGCCAGCAGTTCACTACTAGCGGTTCTGGAGCAGTACTTC. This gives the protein CASSSLLAVLEQYF. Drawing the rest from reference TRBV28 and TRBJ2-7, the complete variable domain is DVKVTQSSRYLVKRTGEKVFLECVQDMDHENMFWYRQDPGLGLRLIYFSYDVKMKEKGDIPEGYSVSREKKERFSLILESASTNQTSMYLCASSSLLAVLEQYFGPGTRLTVT.

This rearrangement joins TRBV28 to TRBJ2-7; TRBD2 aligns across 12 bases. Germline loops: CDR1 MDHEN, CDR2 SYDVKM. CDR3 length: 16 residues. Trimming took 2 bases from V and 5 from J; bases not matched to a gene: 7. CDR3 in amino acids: CASSLQTSGRGDEQYF. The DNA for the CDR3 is TGTGCCAGCAGTTTACAGACTAGCGGGAGAGGGGACGAGCAGTACTTC.

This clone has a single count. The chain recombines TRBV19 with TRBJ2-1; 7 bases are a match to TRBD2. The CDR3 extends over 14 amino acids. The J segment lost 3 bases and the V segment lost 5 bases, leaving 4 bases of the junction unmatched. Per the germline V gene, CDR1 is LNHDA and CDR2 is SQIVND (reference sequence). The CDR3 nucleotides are TGTGCCAGTAGTGGCGGGAGTATCTACAATGAGCAGTTCTTC. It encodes CASSGGSIYNEQFF. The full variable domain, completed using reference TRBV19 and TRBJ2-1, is DGGITQSPKYLFRKEGQNVTLSCEQNLNHDAMYWYRQDPGQGLRLIYYSQIVNDFQKGDIAEGYSVSREKKESFPLTVTSAQKNPTAFYLCASSGGSIYNEQFFGPGTRLTVL.

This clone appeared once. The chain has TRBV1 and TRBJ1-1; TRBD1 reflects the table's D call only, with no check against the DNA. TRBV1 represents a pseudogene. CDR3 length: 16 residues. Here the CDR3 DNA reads TGCACCAGCAGCCAAGGAGTGAGGGACACGGAGACTGAAGCTTTCTTT. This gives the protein CTSSQGVRDTETEAFF.

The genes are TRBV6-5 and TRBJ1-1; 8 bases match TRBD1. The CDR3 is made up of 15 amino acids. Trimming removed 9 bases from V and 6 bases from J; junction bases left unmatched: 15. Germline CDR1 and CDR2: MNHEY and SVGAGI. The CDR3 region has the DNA TGTGCCAGTCCCGACAGGGGAGGGCCTTTATCTGAAGCTTTCTTT. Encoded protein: CASPDRGGPLSEAFF.

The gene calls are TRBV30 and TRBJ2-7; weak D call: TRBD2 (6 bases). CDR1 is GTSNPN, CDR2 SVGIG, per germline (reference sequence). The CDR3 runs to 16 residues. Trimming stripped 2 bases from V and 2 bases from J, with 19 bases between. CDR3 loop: CAWSSGLRGFPYEQYF. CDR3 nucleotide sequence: TGTGCCTGGAGTAGCGGGTTGAGGGGATTCCCCTACGAGCAGTACTTC.

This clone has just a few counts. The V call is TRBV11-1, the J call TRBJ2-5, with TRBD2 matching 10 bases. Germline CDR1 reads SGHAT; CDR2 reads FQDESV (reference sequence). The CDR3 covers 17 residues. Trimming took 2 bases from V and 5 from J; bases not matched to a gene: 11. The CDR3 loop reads CASSLRASGRGSETQYF. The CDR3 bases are TGTGCCAGCAGCTTACGGGCCAGCGGGAGGGGTTCGGAGACCCAGTACTTC. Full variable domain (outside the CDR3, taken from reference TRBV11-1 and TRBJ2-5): EAEVAQSPRYKITEKSQAVAFWCDPISGHATLYWYRQILGQGPELLVQFQDESVVDDSQLPKDRFSAERLKGVDSTLKIQPAELGDSAMYLCASSLRASGRGSETQYFGPGTRLLVL.

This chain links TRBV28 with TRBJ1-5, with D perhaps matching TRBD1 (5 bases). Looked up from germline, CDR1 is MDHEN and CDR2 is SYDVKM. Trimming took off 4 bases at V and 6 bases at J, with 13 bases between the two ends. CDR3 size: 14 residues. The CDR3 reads CASSSQGGIQPQHF. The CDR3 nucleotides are TGTGCCAGCAGTTCTCAGGGTGGAATTCAGCCCCAGCATTTT.

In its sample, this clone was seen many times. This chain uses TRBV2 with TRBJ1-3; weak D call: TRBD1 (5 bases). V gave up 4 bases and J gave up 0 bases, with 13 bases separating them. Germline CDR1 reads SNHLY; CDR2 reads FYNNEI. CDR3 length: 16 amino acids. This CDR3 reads CASSGPGARSGNTIYF. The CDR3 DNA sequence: TGTGCCAGCAGTGGACCTGGGGCGCGCTCTGGAAACACCATATATTTT. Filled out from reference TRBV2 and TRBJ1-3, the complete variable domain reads EPEVTQTPSHQVTQMGQEVILRCVPISNHLYFYWYRQILGQKVEFLVSFYNNEISEKSEIFDDQFSVERPDGSNFTLKIRSTKLEDSAMYFCASSGPGARSGNTIYFGEGSWLTVV.